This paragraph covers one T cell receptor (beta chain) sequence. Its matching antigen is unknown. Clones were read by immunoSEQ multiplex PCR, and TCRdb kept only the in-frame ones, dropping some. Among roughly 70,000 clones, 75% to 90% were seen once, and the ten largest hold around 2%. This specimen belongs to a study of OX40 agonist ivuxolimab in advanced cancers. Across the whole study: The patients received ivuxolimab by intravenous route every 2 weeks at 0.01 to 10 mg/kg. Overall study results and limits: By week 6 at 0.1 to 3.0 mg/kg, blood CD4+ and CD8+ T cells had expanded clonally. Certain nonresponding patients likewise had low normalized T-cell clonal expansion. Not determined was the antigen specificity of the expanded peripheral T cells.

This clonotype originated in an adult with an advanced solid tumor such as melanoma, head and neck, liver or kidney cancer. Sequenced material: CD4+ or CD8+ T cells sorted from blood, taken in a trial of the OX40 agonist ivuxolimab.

CDR3 DNA: TGTGCCAGCTCACCGGAGGGGCAACCTTCACCCCTCCACTTT. Its protein is CASSPEGQPSPLHF. The chain has TRBV18 and TRBJ1-6; D is perhaps TRBD1 (5 bases). CDR1 and CDR2 (germline): KGHSH, LQKENI. The CDR3 runs 14 residues. Trimming left V 3 bases short and J 9 bases short, with 12 bases between. Full variable domain (remainder filled in from reference TRBV18 and TRBJ1-6): NAGVMQNPRHLVRRRGQEARLRCSPMKGHSHVYWYRQLPEEGLKFMVYLQKENIIDESGMPKERFSAEFPKEGPSILRIQQVVRGDSAAYFCASSPEGQPSPLHFGNGTRLTVT.